Reported below is one T cell receptor beta chain. The record originates from a study of control samples from healthy donors and cancer patients. The assay was immunoSEQ multiplex PCR, and TCRdb's table has in-frame clones only and misses some. Of about 18,000 clones in the sample, 86% were seen once. The CDR3 runs 16 residues. The V gene lost 0 bases and the J gene lost 0 bases, with 9 bases spanning the gap. Germline lookup yields CDR1 SGHVS and CDR2 FQNEAQ. The receptor was isolated from a woman in her seventies with colorectal cancer. The chain has TRBV7-8 and TRBJ1-3; D remains unclear. Sequenced sample: PBMCs. The CDR3 reads CASSLASTVSGNTIYF. Here the CDR3 DNA reads TGTGCCAGCAGCTTAGCGAGTACGGTCTCTGGAAACACCATATATTTT.